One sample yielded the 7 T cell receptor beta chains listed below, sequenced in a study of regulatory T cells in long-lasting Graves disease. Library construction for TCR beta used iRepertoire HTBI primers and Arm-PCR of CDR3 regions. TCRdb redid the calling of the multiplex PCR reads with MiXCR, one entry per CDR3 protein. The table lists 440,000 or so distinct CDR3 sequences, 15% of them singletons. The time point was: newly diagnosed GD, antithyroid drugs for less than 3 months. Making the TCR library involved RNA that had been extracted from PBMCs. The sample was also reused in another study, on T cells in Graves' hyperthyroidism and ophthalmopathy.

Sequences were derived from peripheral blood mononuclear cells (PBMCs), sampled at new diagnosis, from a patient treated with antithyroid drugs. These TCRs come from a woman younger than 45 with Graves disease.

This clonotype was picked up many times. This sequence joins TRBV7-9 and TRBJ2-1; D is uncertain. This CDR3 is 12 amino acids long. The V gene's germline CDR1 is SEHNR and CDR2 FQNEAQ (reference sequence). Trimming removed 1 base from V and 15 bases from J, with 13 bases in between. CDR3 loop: CASSLEPPPSFF. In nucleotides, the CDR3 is TGTGCCAGCAGCTTAGAACCGCCCCCCTCGTTCTTC. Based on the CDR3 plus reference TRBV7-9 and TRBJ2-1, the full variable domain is DTGVSQNPRHKITKRGQNVTFRCDPISEHNRLYWYRQTLGQGPEFLTYFQNEAQLEKSRLLSDRFSAERPKGSFSTLEIQRTEQGDSAMYLCASSLEPPPSFFGPGTRLTVL.

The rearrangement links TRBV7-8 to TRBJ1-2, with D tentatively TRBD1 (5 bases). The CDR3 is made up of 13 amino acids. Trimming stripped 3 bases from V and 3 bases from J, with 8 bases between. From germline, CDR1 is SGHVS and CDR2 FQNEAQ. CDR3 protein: CASSFGGDYGYTF. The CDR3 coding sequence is TGTGCCAGCAGCTTTGGGGGGGACTATGGCTACACCTTC. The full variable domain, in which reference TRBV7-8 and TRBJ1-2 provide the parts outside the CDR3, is GAGVSQSPRYKVAKRGQDVALRCDPISGHVSLFWYQQALGQGPEFLTYFQNEAQLDKSGLPSDRFFAERPEGSVSTLKIQRTQQEDSAVYLCASSFGGDYGYTFGSGTRLTVV.

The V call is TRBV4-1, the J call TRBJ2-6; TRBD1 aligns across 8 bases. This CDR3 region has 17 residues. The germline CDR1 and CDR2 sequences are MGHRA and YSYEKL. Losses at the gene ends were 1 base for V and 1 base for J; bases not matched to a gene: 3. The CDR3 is CASSQGQGTSGANVLTF. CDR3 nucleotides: TGCGCCAGCAGCCAAGGACAGGGGACGTCTGGGGCCAACGTCCTGACTTTC.

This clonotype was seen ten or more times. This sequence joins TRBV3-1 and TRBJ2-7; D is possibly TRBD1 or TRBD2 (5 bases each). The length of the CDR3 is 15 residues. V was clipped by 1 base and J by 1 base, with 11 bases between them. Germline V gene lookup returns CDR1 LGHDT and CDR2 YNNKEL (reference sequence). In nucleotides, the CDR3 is TGTGCCAGCAGCCAAGTACCGGGGCCATCCTACGAGCAGTACTTC. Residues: CASSQVPGPSYEQYF.

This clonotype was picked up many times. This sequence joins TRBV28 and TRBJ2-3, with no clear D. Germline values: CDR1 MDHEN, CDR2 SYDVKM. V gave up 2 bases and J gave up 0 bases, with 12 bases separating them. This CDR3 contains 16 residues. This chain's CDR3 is CASSLRSEASTDTQYF. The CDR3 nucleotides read TGTGCCAGCAGTTTACGCTCTGAGGCTAGCACAGATACGCAGTATTTT.

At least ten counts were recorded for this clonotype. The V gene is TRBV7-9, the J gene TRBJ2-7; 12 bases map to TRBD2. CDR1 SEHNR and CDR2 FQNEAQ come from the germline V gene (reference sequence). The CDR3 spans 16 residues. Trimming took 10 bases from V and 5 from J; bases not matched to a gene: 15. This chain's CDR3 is CATLGRLAGDSHEQYF. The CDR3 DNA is TGTGCCACCCTCGGACGACTAGCGGGAGATTCCCACGAGCAGTACTTC. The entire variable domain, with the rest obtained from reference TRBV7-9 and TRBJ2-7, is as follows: DTGVSQNPRHKITKRGQNVTFRCDPISEHNRLYWYRQTLGQGPEFLTYFQNEAQLEKSRLLSDRFSAERPKGSFSTLEIQRTEQGDSAMYLCATLGRLAGDSHEQYFGPGTRLTVT.

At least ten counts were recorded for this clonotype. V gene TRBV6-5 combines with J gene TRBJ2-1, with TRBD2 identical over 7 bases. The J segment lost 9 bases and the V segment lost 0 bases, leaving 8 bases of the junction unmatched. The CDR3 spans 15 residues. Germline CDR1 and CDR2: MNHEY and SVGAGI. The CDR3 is CASSYSVWGGSEQFF. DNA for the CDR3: TGTGCCAGCAGTTACTCTGTGTGGGGGGGTAGTGAGCAGTTCTTC.